These T cell receptor beta chains were read from a single sample in a study of OX40 agonist ivuxolimab in advanced cancers. Clones were sequenced by immunoSEQ multiplex PCR, and TCRdb holds only the in-frame ones, with some missing. The profile covers more than 65,000 clones, with 85% to 90% appearing a single time and 5.5% to 7% taken by the ten largest. Sample: CD4+ or CD8+ T cells sorted from blood, taken in a trial of the OX40 agonist ivuxolimab. Source of these receptors: an adult with an advanced solid tumor such as melanoma, head and neck, liver or kidney cancer. The CDR3 runs from the conserved cysteine through the conserved F or W. The D gene is left open where the match is weak. Not every row has a clone size; where given, it reads once, few, many or a size class.

>TRBD1|TRBJ1-1|TRBV9|.
TGTGCCAGCAGCGTAGTGAGGGGACAGGTGAGCACTGAAGCTTTCTTT
CASSVVRGQVSTEAFF
>.|TRBJ1-5|TRBV30|.
TGTGCCTGGAGTGCTCAGGGAGTTCAGCCCCAGCATTTT
CAWSAQGVQPQHF
>.|TRBJ1-5|TRBV5-5|.
TGTGCCAGCTCCAGGGTCAATCAGCCCCAGCATTTT
CASSRVNQPQHF
>.|TRBJ1-2|TRBV4-2|.
TGTGCCAGCAGCCAAGCCGGGAACTATGGCTACACCTTC
CASSQAGNYGYTF
>.|TRBJ2-1|TRBV6-4|.
TGTGCCAGCAGTGAAACCGGGAGATACAATGAGCAGTTCTTC
CASSETGRYNEQFF
>.|TRBJ1-1|TRBV2|.
TGTGCCAGCAGTAAGGACAAGAACACTGAAGCTTTCTTT
CASSKDKNTEAFF
>.|TRBJ2-2|TRBV5-1|.
TGCGCCAGCAGGCTGGCAGGCGGGAACACCGGGGAGCTGTTTTTT
CASRLAGGNTGELFF
>TRBD2|TRBJ2-1|TRBV2|.
TGTGCCAGCAGTGGGCCAGCGGGGGATGGTGGGAATGAGCAGTTCTTC
CASSGPAGDGGNEQFF
>.|TRBJ2-5|TRBV5-1|medium-sized
TGCGCCAGCAGCGGTGGAGGGGGCGTCCAAGAGACCCAGTACTTC
CASSGGGGVQETQYF
>.|TRBJ2-3|TRBV14|once
TGTGCCAGCAGCCCAAGATTGGGAAAAGGGTGGGATACGCAGTATTTT
CASSPRLGKGWDTQYF
>.|TRBJ1-6|TRBV2|few
TGTGCCAGCAAGGAATACAATTCACCCCTCCACTTT
CASKEYNSPLHF
>.|TRBJ1-4|TRBV5-4|.
TGTGCCAGCAGCTCCCCCAGGGGCGAAAAACTGTTTTTT
CASSSPRGEKLFF
>.|TRBJ2-1|TRBV19|.
TGTGCCAGTAACCGGGGAGCCAACAATGAGCAGTTCTTC
CASNRGANNEQFF
>.|TRBJ2-3|TRBV6-5|once
TGTGCCAGCAGGCGGGACGGCTTGGTGGCAGATACGCAGTATTTT
CASRRDGLVADTQYF
>TRBD1|TRBJ1-1|TRBV7-2|.
TGTGCCAGCAGCTTAAGACAGGGGACTGAAGCTTTCTTT
CASSLRQGTEAFF
>.|TRBJ2-7|TRBV30|.
TGTGCCTGGAGGGTGGGGCCGAATGGAGGCGAGCAGTACTTC
CAWRVGPNGGEQYF
>TRBD1|TRBJ2-5|TRBV5-1|.
TGCGCCAGCAGCTGGGGGGACGGACAGGGAGAGACCCAGTACTTC
CASSWGDGQGETQYF
>TRBD2|TRBJ2-7|TRBV6-5|once
TGTGCCAGCAGGACTAGCGGCTCCTACGAGCAGTACTTC
CASRTSGSYEQYF
>.|TRBJ1-3|TRBV5-6|.
TGTGCCAGCAGCGTTTTAGGGGGGACTGGAAACACCATATATTTT
CASSVLGGTGNTIYF
>.|TRBJ2-5|TRBV9|.
TGTGCCAGCAGCGCCTCTGCGTCGTGGGAGACCCAGTACTTC
CASSASASWETQYF
>.|TRBJ1-1|TRBV4-3|.
TGCGCCAGCAGCCACGACGTTTCGGAGGGGAACACTGAAGCTTTCTTT
CASSHDVSEGNTEAFF
>.|TRBJ1-1|TRBV4-3|.
TGCGCCAGCAGCCAAGATGGGGGGAACACTGAAGCTTTCTTT
CASSQDGGNTEAFF
>.|TRBJ1-2|TRBV11-2|few
TGTGCCAGCAGCTTAGAGGCGGGGCTGAACTATGGCTACACCTTC
CASSLEAGLNYGYTF
>.|TRBJ2-2|TRBV5-6|.
TGTGCCAGCAGCTTACTAGGTCTGAACACCGGGGAGCTGTTTTTT
CASSLLGLNTGELFF
>.|TRBJ1-1|TRBV11-3|.
TGTGCCAGCAGAAGCTTGGGGGGGAAGGGAACTGAAGCTTTCTTT
CASRSLGGKGTEAFF
>.|TRBJ2-7|TRBV5-5|.
TGTGCCAGCAGCTCCAGCGGAACTTCCTCCTACGAGCAGTACTTC
CASSSSGTSSYEQYF
>.|TRBJ1-5|TRBV2|.
TGTGCCAGCAGTGAGCAGGGTAAGGATCAGCCCCAGCATTTT
CASSEQGKDQPQHF
>TRBD1|TRBJ1-2|TRBV4-1|.
TGCGCCAGCAGCCAAACCTCGGGACAGGGAAAGGATGGCTACACCTTC
CASSQTSGQGKDGYTF
>TRBD1|TRBJ2-1|TRBV5-4|.
TGTGCCAGCAGCTTGGACAGGGGGTCCTACAATGAGCAGTTCTTC
CASSLDRGSYNEQFF
>.|TRBJ2-7|TRBV25-1|once
TGTGCCAGCAGTGAAGGTCTTACAAGGCCTGAGGAGCAGTACTTC
CASSEGLTRPEEQYF
>.|TRBJ1-2|TRBV29-1|.
TGCAGCGTTTCTGAACAGGTGTATGGCTACACCTTC
CSVSEQVYGYTF
>.|TRBJ2-4|TRBV5-5|.
TGTGCCAGCAGCTTGGGATTCTTAGCCAAAAACATTCAGTACTTC
CASSLGFLAKNIQYF
>TRBD2|TRBJ2-7|TRBV7-6|.
TGTGCCAGCAGCTTACTCCCGGGACTAGCGGGAGGTGCCTACGAGCAGTACTTC
CASSLLPGLAGGAYEQYF
>.|TRBJ2-7|TRBV13|.
TGTGCCAGCAGCTTAGGGTCGCGGCAGGGGAGATTAGAGCAGTACTTC
CASSLGSRQGRLEQYF
>TRBD1|TRBJ1-2|TRBV7-2|.
TGTGCCAGCAGCTTAGGGACAGGGGATGGCTACACCTTC
CASSLGTGDGYTF
>.|TRBJ2-3|TRBV5-4|.
TGTGCCAGCAGCTTGACAGGATCAGATACGCAGTATTTT
CASSLTGSDTQYF
>TRBD1|TRBJ1-5|TRBV2|.
TGTGCCAGCAGTTCTGGACAGGTCGGCAATCAGCCCCAGCATTTT
CASSSGQVGNQPQHF
>.|TRBJ2-3|TRBV10-3|.
TGTGCCATCAATAAAACGGGGCTGGATCCAGATACGCAGTATTTT
CAINKTGLDPDTQYF
>.|TRBJ2-4|TRBV30|once
TGTGCCTGGAGCCACAGGGTACGGGCCAAAAACATTCAGTACTTC
CAWSHRVRAKNIQYF
>.|TRBJ1-1|TRBV7-9|.
TGTGCCAGCAGGACACAGGGAGGCACTGAAGCTTTCTTT
CASRTQGGTEAFF
>.|TRBJ1-2|TRBV28|.
TGTGCCAGTCACTGGAACTATGGCTACACCTTC
CASHWNYGYTF
>.|TRBJ2-1|TRBV19|once
TGTGCCAGTAGTTCCCGTGGGGGGCAGAGGAATGAGCAGTTCTTC
CASSSRGGQRNEQFF
>.|TRBJ2-3|TRBV5-5|.
TGTGCCAGCAGCTGGGACGGAGTGACAGATACGCAGTATTTT
CASSWDGVTDTQYF
>TRBD1|TRBJ2-7|TRBV7-2|.
TGTGCCAGCAGCTTAGCGCCAGGGGGCTTCTACGAGCAGTACTTC
CASSLAPGGFYEQYF
>.|TRBJ2-7|TRBV27|once
TGTGCCAGCAGTTTTCAGGCTCCAAGCTCCTACGAGCAGTACTTC
CASSFQAPSSYEQYF
>TRBD1|TRBJ2-5|TRBV30|.
TGTGCCTGGGGGACAGGGGGAGAGACCCAGTACTTC
CAWGTGGETQYF